This passage covers 19 T cell receptor beta chains from one sample sequenced in a study of T cell repertoires in cytomegalovirus infection. TCRdb analysed the reads with MiXCR anew, one entry per CDR3 protein. The profile shows about 110,000 distinct CDR3 sequences, around 30% of them singletons. Their specific antigens are unknown. This specimen consisted of CD8+ T cells from cultured PBMCs, obtained from culture after CMV antigen stimulation. These receptors were collected from a human donor in good health (CMV status not recorded). Some clones in this sample may be carry-over from other donors' samples.

V gene TRBV27 combines with J gene TRBJ1-6, with 8 bases matching TRBD1. The CDR3 runs 21 residues. With V trimmed by 2 bases and J by 0 bases, 15 bases remained unmatched. Germline V gives CDR1 MNHEY, CDR2 SMNVEV (reference sequence). The CDR3 DNA follows: TGTGCCAGCAGTTTAAGCACCCCGAGACAGGGGCTGAGCTCCTATAATTCACCCCTCCACTTT. This codes for CASSLSTPRQGLSSYNSPLHF.

The V and J genes are TRBV2 and TRBJ2-7, with D tentatively TRBD1 (5 bases). The germline V and J ends were trimmed by 8 bases and 5 bases, with 10 bases remaining between them. CDR1 and CDR2 from the germline V gene are SNHLY and FYNNEI. The CDR3 covers 11 residues. CDR3 sequence reads: CASDSFDEQYF. CDR3 bases: TGTGCCAGCGACAGTTTTGACGAGCAGTACTTC.

The chain couples TRBV9 to TRBJ1-3; a possible D gene is TRBD1 (5 bases). The CDR3 loop spans 15 amino acids. V was trimmed by 0 bases and J by 2 bases, leaving 9 bases between them. Germline lookup yields CDR1 SGDLS and CDR2 YYNGEE. CDR3: CASSVAGGTGNTIYF. The CDR3 nucleotides read TGTGCCAGCAGCGTAGCTGGGGGGACTGGAAACACCATATATTTT.

This clonotype was recorded a few times. The rearrangement links TRBV2 to TRBJ2-6; 7 positions match TRBD1. Trimming took 8 bases from V and 4 from J; bases not matched to a gene: 8. Germline CDR1 and CDR2: SNHLY and FYNNEI. The CDR3 has 15 residues. The CDR3 DNA reads TGTGCCAGCGAGGGGGCAGGCCTCGGGGCCAACGTCCTGACTTTC. Encoded protein: CASEGAGLGANVLTF.

This clonotype was observed a few times. The CDR3 DNA reads as TGCGCCAGCAGCCCGCCGGGACAGCTAAATTCACCCCTCCACTTT. Translation: CASSPPGQLNSPLHF. This chain uses TRBV4-1 with TRBJ1-6; 7 positions agree with TRBD1. Looked up from germline, CDR1 is MGHRA and CDR2 is YSYEKL. The junction had 7 bases not matched to a gene; V was cut back by 4 bases and J by 7 bases. There are 15 residues in the CDR3.

The chain carries TRBV19 and TRBJ2-7; D perhaps matches TRBD1 (6 bases). The CDR3 spans 15 residues. Trimming pared 5 bases from V and 4 bases from J, leaving 18 bases between. Germline lookup yields CDR1 LNHDA and CDR2 SQIVND (reference sequence). CDR3 loop: CASSVGTPYRYEQYF. In nucleotides, the CDR3 is TGTGCCAGTAGTGTTGGGACACCTTATAGATACGAGCAGTACTTC.

CDR3 DNA: TGTGCCAGCAGCTTGCCTAGCGGGGACTTTAGTGAGCAGTTCTTC. The encoded protein is CASSLPSGDFSEQFF. The chain has TRBV7-4 and TRBJ2-1; 9 bases are shared with TRBD2. The CDR3 runs to 15 residues. V dropped 3 bases and J dropped 9; count of bases not matched to a gene: 9. CDR1 and CDR2 from the germline V gene are SGHVT and SQSDAQ.

The chain couples TRBV12-3 or TRBV12-4 to TRBJ2-1; TRBD2 aligns across 8 bases. The V and J ends lost 7 bases and 2 bases, in that order; junction bases with no gene match: 7. The CDR3 covers 15 residues. The CDR3 sequence is CASNPGGGPYNEQFF. The CDR3, as DNA: TGTGCCAGCAACCCGGGGGGGGGACCCTACAATGAGCAGTTCTTC.

This chain joins TRBV6-6 and TRBJ1-1; D may be TRBD1 (5 bases). This CDR3 has 15 residues. V gave up 0 bases and J gave up 1 base, with 9 bases separating them. Looked up from germline, CDR1 is MNHNY and CDR2 is SVGAGI (reference sequence). In DNA, the CDR3 is TGTGCCAGCAGTTACTCCGGGGCAAAGAACACTGAAGCTTTCTTT. This encodes CASSYSGAKNTEAFF.

This clonotype was counted at least ten times. The chain employs TRBV4-1 and TRBJ2-2; TRBD1 agrees at 9 bases. The J segment lost 4 bases and the V segment lost 5 bases, leaving 5 bases of the junction unmatched. Germline assignment: CDR1 MGHRA and CDR2 YSYEKL. This CDR3 region has 15 residues. The CDR3: CASSTGQGGTGELFF. The CDR3 DNA reads TGCGCCAGCAGCACGGGACAGGGTGGCACCGGGGAGCTGTTTTTT.

The chain joins TRBV11-3 to TRBJ2-3; TRBD2 agrees at 9 bases. The CDR3 has 17 amino acids. J gave up 6 bases and V 0 bases, and 10 bases lay outside the gene matches. Germline loops: CDR1 SGHNT, CDR2 YENEEA. The CDR3 loop reads CASSLDRASGALDTQYF. As DNA, the CDR3 is TGTGCCAGCAGCTTAGATAGGGCTAGCGGGGCCCTGGATACGCAGTATTTT.

Only a few counts were recorded for this clonotype. The gene calls are TRBV19 and TRBJ1-1; D is unclear. The V gene lost 7 bases and the J gene lost 4 bases, with 10 bases spanning the gap. Looked up from germline, CDR1 is LNHDA and CDR2 is SQIVND (reference sequence). CDR3 size: 12 residues. The DNA of the CDR3 is TGTGCCAGTATTACGGGTGGCACTGAAGCTTTCTTT. Protein product: CASITGGTEAFF.

The sample holds many counts of this clonotype. CDR3 sequence reads: CASSRAWDTEAFF. CDR3 sequence (DNA): TGTGCCAGCAGCCGGGCGTGGGACACTGAAGCTTTCTTT. The chain recombines TRBV7-2 with TRBJ1-1; D remains ambiguous. V lost 5 bases and J 3 bases, leaving 10 bases between the germline ends. CDR3 length: 13 amino acids. Per the germline V gene, CDR1 is SGHTA and CDR2 is FQGNSA.

The chain links TRBV12-3 or TRBV12-4 to TRBJ1-3, with a possible D match to TRBD1 (5 bases). This CDR3 is 14 amino acids long. V dropped 6 bases and J dropped 0 bases, with 9 bases sitting between them. The chain's CDR3 is CASSSGFSGNTIYF. The DNA for the CDR3 is TGTGCCAGCAGCTCAGGGTTCTCTGGAAACACCATATATTTT.

The chain couples TRBV11-3 to TRBJ2-1; D may be TRBD1 or TRBD2 (6 bases each). Trimming left V 5 bases short and J 8 bases short, with 16 bases between. The CDR3 runs to 14 residues. Germline-derived CDR1 and CDR2 are SGHNT and YENEEA. In nucleotides, the CDR3 is TGTGCCAGCAGCCCCTTAGGGGGGTGGGATGAGCAGTTCTTC. It specifies CASSPLGGWDEQFF.

Many counts were recorded for this clonotype. The chain is built from TRBV7-2 and TRBJ1-2; the D is unclear. The CDR3 totals 12 residues. Germline-derived CDR1 and CDR2 are SGHTA and FQGNSA. V was cut by 6 bases and J by 4 bases, with 9 bases left in between. The chain's CDR3 is CASSPPRYGYTF. CDR3 nucleotides: TGTGCCAGCAGTCCCCCTCGCTATGGCTACACCTTC.

V is TRBV24-1 and J is TRBJ1-2, with D unclear. This CDR3 comprises 13 residues. Trimming left V 3 bases short and J 5 bases short, with 9 bases between. Germline assignment: CDR1 KGHDR and CDR2 SFDVKD. CDR3 bases: TGTGCCACCAGTGATCCCCCGGGTTATGGCTACACCTTC. This sequence encodes CATSDPPGYGYTF.

This clonotype was counted a few times. This rearrangement joins TRBV20-1 to TRBJ2-3; 10 nucleotides align to TRBD2. CDR1 and CDR2 (germline): DFQATT, SNEGSKA (reference sequence). Trimming at V came to 3 bases and at J to 2 bases, leaving 5 bases not matched to a gene. This CDR3 has 15 residues. The CDR3 spells CSARVLAGFTDTQYF. CDR3 nucleotide sequence: TGCAGTGCTAGGGTACTAGCGGGGTTCACAGATACGCAGTATTTT.

This clonotype was recorded many times. The J gene is TRBJ2-4, the V gene TRBV4-1; possibly TRBD2 for D (5 bases). This CDR3 comprises 16 residues. The ends were cut back, 1 base at V and 0 bases at J, with 10 bases in the middle. CDR1 is MGHRA, CDR2 YSYEKL, per germline. The CDR3 loop is CASSQGLGEAKNIQYF. The DNA of the CDR3 is TGCGCCAGCAGCCAAGGGTTGGGAGAAGCCAAAAACATTCAGTACTTC.